Each of the 21 T cell receptor beta chains below was sequenced from the same sample in a study of T cells in localized non-small cell lung cancer (dated by TCRdb to about 2020). The method behind the library was the immunoSEQ multiplex PCR assay. Held by TCRdb, this immuneACCESS table contains in-frame sequences only and omits some clones. Under half of the omission traces to an unresolved V gene where checked; the cause of the rest is unknown. The sample table lists about 1,700 clones, 20% to 25% of them with a count of one. Clones ranked in the top ten supply about 8.3% of the sample. This material consisted of normal lung tissue next to the tumor, taken before any cancer treatment. The receptor set was obtained from a woman aged 35 to 75 with stage I lung adenocarcinoma.

This sequence joins TRBV2 and TRBJ1-6, with a weak D call TRBD1 (5 bases). V dropped 3 bases and J dropped 7 bases, with 22 bases sitting between them. Per the germline V gene, CDR1 is SNHLY and CDR2 is FYNNEI. This CDR3 comprises 18 residues. CDR3 loop: CASSEGVLGVFGNSPLHF. In nucleotides, the CDR3 is TGTGCCAGCAGTGAGGGGGTTTTGGGGGTTTTTGGGAATTCACCCCTCCACTTT.

Within the sample, this clone is medium-sized. This chain connects TRBV4-1 to TRBJ1-2; D perhaps matches TRBD1 (6 bases). CDR3 length: 16 residues. V was shortened by 2 bases and J by 2 bases, with 15 bases between the two germline ends. Germline V gene sequence: CDR1 MGHRA, CDR2 YSYEKL. The CDR3 region has the DNA TGCGCCAGCAGCCAATCGGGGGCAGGGAGGAACTATGGCTACACCTTC. It yields the protein CASSQSGAGRNYGYTF.

This chain links TRBV23-1 with TRBJ2-2; 7 nucleotides line up with TRBD1. TRBV23-1 is designated an ORF whose function remains uncertain. The CDR3 is 14 residues long. V lost 5 bases and J lost 6; bases outside the gene matches: 6. CDR3: CASSVKGAAGELFF. CDR3 nucleotides: TGCGCCAGCAGTGTGAAGGGGGCGGCCGGGGAGCTGTTTTTT.

The chain has TRBV14 and TRBJ2-2, with D perhaps TRBD1 (6 bases). V lost 5 bases and J 0 bases, leaving 19 bases between the germline ends. The CDR3 covers 18 residues. Germline V gene data show CDR1 as SGHDN and CDR2 as FVKESK. DNA for the CDR3: TGTGCCAGCAGCGAGTTTGGAACAGGGTACTCGAACACCGGGGAGCTGTTTTTT. Amino acid sequence: CASSEFGTGYSNTGELFF. The full variable domain, completed using reference TRBV14 and TRBJ2-2, is EAGVTQFPSHSVIEKGQTVTLRCDPISGHDNLYWYRRVMGKEIKFLLHFVKESKQDESGMPNNRFLAERTGGTYSTLKVQPAELEDSGVYFCASSEFGTGYSNTGELFFGEGSRLTVL.

V usage is TRBV19 and J usage is TRBJ2-7; TRBD1 might be the D (6 bases). CDR3 length: 14 amino acids. The V gene lost 0 bases and the J gene lost 2 bases, with 8 bases spanning the gap. Germline loops: CDR1 LNHDA, CDR2 SQIVND (reference sequence). The CDR3 sequence: CASSIEQGPYEQYF. CDR3 coding DNA: TGTGCCAGTAGTATAGAACAGGGCCCCTACGAGCAGTACTTC.

In this sample, this clone turned up a few times. The rearrangement uses TRBV6-8 and TRBJ2-3, with no clear D. V was clipped by 0 bases and J by 5 bases, with 6 bases between them. CDR3 size: 13 residues. Germline CDR1 reads MNHGY; CDR2 reads SAAAGT. CDR3 sequence: CASSYSGLDTQYF. The CDR3 bases are TGTGCCAGCAGTTACTCCGGTTTAGATACGCAGTATTTT.

The chain couples TRBV9 to TRBJ2-5; D gene uncertain. Trimming took 1 base from V and 5 from J, leaving 9 bases between them. This CDR3 is 13 amino acids long. Germline V gene data show CDR1 as SGDLS and CDR2 as YYNGEE. DNA of the CDR3: TGTGCCAGCAGCGTAAGGGCGGCGGAGACCCAGTACTTC. It translates to CASSVRAAETQYF.

In its sample, this clone was seen a few times. V usage is TRBV6-8 and J usage is TRBJ2-7; D unresolved. This CDR3 region has 14 residues. The V and J ends lost 2 bases and 0 bases respectively, with 8 bases between them. Per germline, CDR1 MNHGY and CDR2 SAAAGT. CDR3 DNA: TGTGCCAGCAGTTACGGTCCCCGCTCCTACGAGCAGTACTTC. This encodes CASSYGPRSYEQYF.

As DNA, the CDR3 is TGCGCCAGCGCTACCAAAGAAGGGGTGGGTCAGCCCCAGCATTTT. Translating gives CASATKEGVGQPQHF. This chain joins TRBV10-2 and TRBJ1-5, with a weak D call TRBD1 (5 bases). CDR1 WSHSY and CDR2 SAAADI come from the germline V gene. Trimming stripped 8 bases from V and 6 bases from J, with 20 bases between. CDR3 length: 15 residues.

The chain has TRBV30 and TRBJ1-5, with D possibly matching TRBD1 (6 bases). V lost 4 bases and J 0 bases, leaving 7 bases between the germline ends. The CDR3 is 13 amino acids. Germline V CDR1 and CDR2: GTSNPN, SVGIG (reference sequence). CDR3 bases: TGTGCCTGGAACAGGGATAGCAATCAGCCCCAGCATTTT. It encodes CAWNRDSNQPQHF.

V usage is TRBV25-1 and J usage is TRBJ1-4; TRBD1 aligns across 9 bases. The CDR3 sequence is 15 residues long. The V gene end was trimmed by 4 bases and the J gene end by 4 bases; junction bases not matched to a gene: 4. CDR1 MGHDK and CDR2 SYGVNS come from the germline V gene. For the CDR3, the DNA is TGTGCCAGCAGTGGCCGGGACAGGGTTAATGAAAAACTGTTTTTT. Translation gives CASSGRDRVNEKLFF. The full variable domain, completed using reference TRBV25-1 and TRBJ1-4, is EADIYQTPRYLVIGTGKKITLECSQTMGHDKMYWYQQDPGMELHLIHYSYGVNSTEKGDLSSESTVSRIRTEHFPLTLESARPSHTSQYLCASSGRDRVNEKLFFGSGTQLSVL.

This chain links TRBV28 with TRBJ1-1, with 10 bases fitting TRBD1. After removal of 5 bases from V and 10 bases from J, the junction contained 10 bases not matched to a gene. Germline assignment: CDR1 MDHEN and CDR2 SYDVKM. The CDR3 sequence is 14 residues long. Here the CDR3 DNA reads TGTGCCAGCAGTCTTGGGACAGGGGTACGTCTAGCTTTCTTT. Encoded protein: CASSLGTGVRLAFF.

By sample share, this clone is medium-sized. The chain employs TRBV11-3 and TRBJ1-3; no clear D gene. Germline loops: CDR1 SGHNT, CDR2 YENEEA. V gave up 1 base and J gave up 2 bases, with 6 bases separating them. The CDR3 loop spans 14 amino acids. The CDR3 bases are TGTGCCAGCAGCTTAGGTTACGCTGGAAACACCATATATTTT. This sequence encodes CASSLGYAGNTIYF. The full variable domain, in which reference TRBV11-3 and TRBJ1-3 provide the parts outside the CDR3, is EAGVVQSPRYKIIEKKQPVAFWCNPISGHNTLYWYLQNLGQGPELLIRYENEEAVDDSQLPKDRFSAERLKGVDSTLKIQPAELGDSAVYLCASSLGYAGNTIYFGEGSWLTVV.

The CDR3 is CASSPGTTRFGQYF. The CDR3 DNA reads as TGTGCCAGCAGCCCAGGGACTACAAGATTCGGGCAGTACTTC. The rearrangement joins TRBV11-3 to TRBJ2-7, with 7 bases aligning to TRBD2. J was trimmed by 9 bases and V by 5 bases; bases with no gene match: 13. The V gene's germline CDR1 is SGHNT and CDR2 YENEEA. The CDR3 consists of 14 residues.

The V call is TRBV12-5, the J call TRBJ2-7; 10 bases fit TRBD2. The CDR3 has 18 amino acids. CDR1 and CDR2 (germline): LGHNT, FRNRAP. The CDR3, as DNA: TGTGCCAGCACCTCCCGGGGTAAGCAGCGGGGGGGAACCTACGAGCAGTACTTC. It codes for CASTSRGKQRGGTYEQYF.

This clone occurred a few times. The chain is built from TRBV6-8 and TRBJ1-3; D gene uncertain. Germline CDR1 and CDR2: MNHGY and SAAAGT. V lost 5 bases and J 0 bases, leaving 8 bases between the germline ends. The CDR3 length is 14 residues. The CDR3: CASSVGYSGNTIYF. The CDR3 DNA reads TGTGCCAGCAGTGTGGGTTACTCTGGAAACACCATATATTTT.

A single count supports this clone. The rearrangement joins TRBV19 to TRBJ1-5, with D perhaps TRBD1 (6 bases). This CDR3 is built from 15 residues. Deletions cut 4 bases from V and 4 bases from J, with 14 bases between. Germline V gene sequence: CDR1 LNHDA, CDR2 SQIVND (reference sequence). CDR3 region: CASSTGGRGNQPQHF. The CDR3, as DNA: TGTGCCAGTAGTACCGGAGGCAGGGGAAATCAGCCCCAGCATTTT. Full variable domain (missing parts from reference TRBV19 and TRBJ1-5): DGGITQSPKYLFRKEGQNVTLSCEQNLNHDAMYWYRQDPGQGLRLIYYSQIVNDFQKGDIAEGYSVSREKKESFPLTVTSAQKNPTAFYLCASSTGGRGNQPQHFGDGTRLSIL.

This clone has only one observation. V is TRBV18 and J is TRBJ2-2, with D possibly TRBD2 on 5 matching bases. The CDR3 spans 15 residues. CDR1 KGHSH and CDR2 LQKENI come from the germline V gene. V was clipped by 4 bases and J by 0 bases, with 9 bases between them. The CDR3 is CASSRRETNTGELFF. The DNA for the CDR3 is TGTGCCAGCTCACGCCGGGAAACGAACACCGGGGAGCTGTTTTTT.

The V call is TRBV28, the J call TRBJ1-5; possibly TRBD1 for D (5 bases). The length of the CDR3 is 14 residues. Looked up from germline, CDR1 is MDHEN and CDR2 is SYDVKM. Trimming took 6 bases from V and 7 from J, leaving 16 bases between them. CDR3 loop: CASSPGGGWQPQHF. CDR3 DNA: TGTGCCAGCAGCCCTGGGGGGGGATGGCAGCCCCAGCATTTT.

Comment on this clone: An end of the junction does not agree with germline; a read error may underlie this. An uncertain or unread base leads to its residue being written X. The rearrangement uses TRBV5-1 and TRBJ2-7; D may match TRBD1 or TRBD2 (5 bases each). Germline CDR1 reads SGHRS; CDR2 reads YFSETQ. The CDR3 spans 19 residues. In DNA, the CDR3 is TGCGCCAGCAGCTTGTCTGGATCAATGGGGCGTAGCGTGTCCTAYGAGCAGTACTTC. It translates to CASSLSGSMGRSVSXEQYF. The full CDR3 reads CASSLSGSMGRSVSYEQYF.

The V gene is TRBV6-8, the J gene TRBJ2-7; 9 bases are shared with TRBD1. CDR3 length: 13 residues. After removal of 6 bases from V and 7 bases from J, the junction contained 7 bases not matched to a gene. Germline V gives CDR1 MNHGY, CDR2 SAAAGT. The CDR3 region is CASRPRDRVEQYF. In DNA form, the CDR3 reads TGTGCCAGCAGGCCCCGGGACAGGGTGGAGCAGTACTTC.